The 24 T cell receptor beta chains given below trace back to one sample, sequenced in a study of tumour-infiltrating T cells in Burkitt lymphoma. Method: immunoSEQ multiplex PCR; TCRdb's copy keeps in-frame clones and lacks some. The data hold approximately 46,000 clones, with less than 40% observed a single time. Sequencing used tumor tissue. These receptors came from a human donor with Burkitt lymphoma.

This clone was found a few times. The J gene is TRBJ1-6, the V gene TRBV11-2, with D possibly being TRBD1 (5 bases). Trimming cost V 2 bases and J 9 bases, with 17 bases left between them. The CDR3 covers 16 residues. CDR1 is SGHAT and CDR2 is FQNNGV in the germline V gene. The CDR3 DNA reads TGTGCCAGCAGCTTACCCCCCCCGGGGACGCGTTCACCCCTCCACTTT. Its protein product is CASSLPPPGTRSPLHF.

This clone was seen only a few times. The rearrangement uses TRBV6-1 and TRBJ2-2; 7 bases are a match to TRBD2. The length of the CDR3 is 12 residues. The germline gives CDR1 MNHNS, CDR2 SASEGT. V shed 7 bases, J shed 7 bases, and the junction held 3 bases outside the gene matches. The CDR3 DNA reads TGTGCCAGCAAACGGGAGGTCGGGGAGCTGTTTTTT. Translated: CASKREVGELFF.

V and J are TRBV29-1 and TRBJ2-3; D unresolved. Germline CDR1 is SQVTM and CDR2 is ANQGSEA. Trimming left V 5 bases short and J 0 bases short, with 3 bases between. The CDR3 is 11 residues long. As DNA, the CDR3 is TGCAGCGTTTCTAGCACAGATACGCAGTATTTT. Translating it yields CSVSSTDTQYF.

This clone occurred a few times. This rearrangement joins TRBV5-6 to TRBJ1-1; D is unclear. The germline CDR1 and CDR2 sequences are SGHDT and YYEEEE. The CDR3 has 16 residues. The V gene lost 0 bases and the J gene lost 1 base, with 13 bases spanning the gap. The CDR3 here is CASSLGHLTTNTEAFF. The CDR3 bases are TGTGCCAGCAGCTTGGGACACCTTACAACGAACACTGAAGCTTTCTTT.

This clone has just a few counts. CDR3 amino acids: CASSLGPTGVYTEAFF. The CDR3 DNA reads TGTGCCAGCAGCTTAGGGCCCACAGGGGTTTACACTGAAGCTTTCTTT. The chain carries TRBV7-2 and TRBJ1-1; TRBD1 aligns across 7 bases. CDR1 is SGHTA and CDR2 is FQGNSA in the germline V gene. V lost 1 base and J lost 3; bases outside the gene matches: 8. This CDR3 comprises 16 residues.

V usage is TRBV7-2 and J usage is TRBJ2-3; TRBD2 might be the D (5 bases). V dropped 3 bases and J dropped 8 bases, with 15 bases sitting between them. The CDR3 totals 14 residues. The germline V gene has CDR1 SGHTA and CDR2 FQGNSA. The CDR3 region is CASSLGRGLGTQYF. For the CDR3, the DNA is TGTGCCAGCAGCTTGGGTCGGGGTTTGGGTACGCAGTATTTT.

V usage is TRBV27 and J usage is TRBJ1-2; possible D gene TRBD1, 6 bases. V was shortened by 3 bases and J by 1 base, with 21 bases between the two germline ends. The germline gives CDR1 MNHEY, CDR2 SMNVEV (reference sequence). This CDR3 is built from 18 residues. As DNA, the CDR3 is TGTGCCAGCAGTTTCCTTTCTAGTTCGGGGGCCAATAACTATGGCTACACCTTC. Its protein is CASSFLSSSGANNYGYTF.

This chain joins TRBV12-2 and TRBJ1-2; TRBD1 reflects the table's D call only, with no check against the DNA. TRBV12-2 is termed a pseudogene. The CDR3 spans 15 residues. The CDR3 region is CASRLGTVACYGYTF. The DNA of the CDR3 is TGTGCAAGTCGCCTTGGGACAGTCGCTTGCTATGGCTACACCTTC.

This clone was seen ten or more times. The CDR3 is CASSQDVVSPLHF. The CDR3 nucleotides read TGCGCCAGCAGCCAAGATGTCGTTTCACCCCTCCACTTT. The V and J genes are TRBV4-3 and TRBJ1-6, with D hard to call. Germline V CDR1 and CDR2: LGHNA, YSLEER. V lost 0 bases and J lost 9, with 6 bases in between. This CDR3 comprises 13 residues.

This clone was counted a few times. This chain joins TRBV19 and TRBJ1-2, with D possibly matching TRBD1 (5 bases). The CDR3 is 14 residues long. The germline V gene encodes CDR1 LNHDA and CDR2 SQIVND (reference sequence). V shed 6 bases and J shed 2 bases, with 13 bases lying between them. The CDR3 nucleotides are TGTGCCAGTAGCCGAGGGGTCCCCAACTATGGCTACACCTTC. Amino acids: CASSRGVPNYGYTF.

This sequence joins TRBV5-1 and TRBJ2-3; D perhaps matches TRBD1 (5 bases). Trimming stripped 1 base from V and 0 bases from J, with 9 bases between. CDR1 SGHRS and CDR2 YFSETQ come from the germline V gene. The CDR3 runs 15 residues. CDR3 loop: CASSLSGASTDTQYF. The CDR3 DNA reads as TGCGCCAGCAGCTTGTCTGGGGCCAGCACAGATACGCAGTATTTT.

The genes are TRBV11-3 and TRBJ2-2, with D possibly TRBD2 on 6 matching bases. The CDR3 covers 13 residues. V gave up 5 bases and J gave up 8 bases, with 12 bases separating them. The germline gives CDR1 SGHNT, CDR2 YENEEA. The CDR3 DNA reads as TGTGCCAGCAGCCGGGACTCCCTTGGGGAGCTGTTTTTT. It yields the protein CASSRDSLGELFF.

This clone appeared a few times. This chain joins TRBV7-2 and TRBJ2-2; D gene ambiguous. This CDR3 region has 15 residues. V gave up 5 bases and J gave up 0 bases, with 10 bases separating them. Germline V gene lookup returns CDR1 SGHTA and CDR2 FQGNSA. The DNA of the CDR3 is TGTGCCAGCAGCCTGAAGGGATCGAACACCGGGGAGCTGTTTTTT. Its translation: CASSLKGSNTGELFF. Looking up the rest from reference TRBV7-2 and TRBJ2-2 gives the full variable domain: GAGVSQSPSNKVTEKGKDVELRCDPISGHTALYWYRQSLGQGLEFLIYFQGNSAPDKSGLPSDRFSAERTGGSVSTLTIQRTQQEDSAVYLCASSLKGSNTGELFFGEGSRLTVL.

The chain employs TRBV2 and TRBJ2-7, with D maybe TRBD1 (5 bases). CDR3 length equals 14 residues. Deletions cut 9 bases from V and 0 bases from J, with 15 bases between. Per the germline V gene, CDR1 is SNHLY and CDR2 is FYNNEI. DNA for the CDR3: TGTGCCAGTACGACAGAAATTCTCTCCTACGAGCAGTACTTC. Protein sequence: CASTTEILSYEQYF.

The V call is TRBV7-9, the J call TRBJ1-1; no definite D call. Germline V gene data show CDR1 as SEHNR and CDR2 as FQNEAQ (reference sequence). The CDR3 length is 13 residues. Trimming took off 3 bases at V and 4 bases at J, with 9 bases between the two ends. The CDR3, as DNA: TGTGCCAGCAGCTTCGGCTATAGCACTGAAGCTTTCTTT. Encoded protein: CASSFGYSTEAFF.

The V and J genes are TRBV6-5 and TRBJ1-2; no clear D. CDR1 MNHEY and CDR2 SVGAGI come from the germline V gene. V was clipped by 2 bases and J by 5 bases, with 9 bases between them. This CDR3 is built from 13 residues. The CDR3 region is CASSYRTGYGYTF. For the CDR3, the DNA is TGTGCCAGCAGTTACCGGACCGGTTATGGCTACACCTTC.

V usage is TRBV4-1 and J usage is TRBJ2-1; D is tentatively TRBD1 or TRBD2 (5 bases each). CDR1 is MGHRA, CDR2 YSYEKL, per germline. The V and J ends lost 0 bases and 8 bases respectively, with 14 bases between them. The CDR3 totals 15 residues. The CDR3 DNA reads as TGCGCCAGCAGCCAAGAGAGTTGGGGGTACTATGAGCAGTTCTTC. Amino acid sequence: CASSQESWGYYEQFF.

The chain links TRBV7-8 to TRBJ1-6; D is ambiguous. Germline V gives CDR1 SGHVS, CDR2 FQNEAQ. The ends were cut back, 5 bases at V and 2 bases at J, with 4 bases in the middle. The CDR3 has 13 residues. The CDR3 reads CASSLTYNSPLHF. Written as DNA, the CDR3 is TGTGCCAGCAGCCTGACCTATAATTCACCCCTCCACTTT. The whole variable domain, filled in from reference TRBV7-8 and TRBJ1-6, reads GAGVSQSPRYKVAKRGQDVALRCDPISGHVSLFWYQQALGQGPEFLTYFQNEAQLDKSGLPSDRFFAERPEGSVSTLKIQRTQQEDSAVYLCASSLTYNSPLHFGNGTRLTVT.

This rearrangement joins TRBV4-2 to TRBJ2-1, with a possible D match to TRBD1 (6 bases). In germline, CDR1 is LGHNA, CDR2 YNFKEQ. This CDR3 comprises 14 residues. Trimming removed 0 bases at V and 9 bases at J, with 12 bases between. Here the CDR3 reads CASSQEDWGPEQFF. The CDR3, as DNA: TGTGCCAGCAGCCAAGAGGATTGGGGGCCTGAGCAGTTCTTC.

The rearrangement links TRBV7-8 to TRBJ2-5; D is uncertain. The germline V and J ends were trimmed by 2 bases and 0 bases, with 7 bases remaining between them. There are 14 residues in the CDR3. Germline CDR1 is SGHVS and CDR2 is FQNEAQ. The DNA for the CDR3 is TGTGCCAGCAGCTTAACCTCGTACCAAGAGACCCAGTACTTC. Translation: CASSLTSYQETQYF. The full variable domain, rest sourced from reference TRBV7-8 and TRBJ2-5, is GAGVSQSPRYKVAKRGQDVALRCDPISGHVSLFWYQQALGQGPEFLTYFQNEAQLDKSGLPSDRFFAERPEGSVSTLKIQRTQQEDSAVYLCASSLTSYQETQYFGPGTRLLVL.

This clone was detected once. This chain uses TRBV2 with TRBJ2-1; 9 bases are shared with TRBD2. J was trimmed by 2 bases and V by 5 bases; bases with no gene match: 4. Germline V gene lookup returns CDR1 SNHLY and CDR2 FYNNEI. This CDR3 has 15 residues. The CDR3 DNA reads TGTGCCAGCAGTCAGAGCGGGGGGACCTACAATGAGCAGTTCTTC. Translated: CASSQSGGTYNEQFF.

The rearrangement uses TRBV6-5 and TRBJ1-1; D is ambiguous. CDR1 is MNHEY and CDR2 is SVGAGI in the germline V gene. This CDR3 has 12 residues. Trimming took 6 bases from V and 10 from J, leaving 15 bases between them. The CDR3 loop reads CASRDGPGRAFF. The CDR3 DNA is TGTGCCAGCAGAGACGGGCCCGGAAGAGCTTTCTTT.

The rearrangement uses TRBV6-5 and TRBJ2-7; D is tentatively TRBD1 or TRBD2 (5 bases each). The germline V gene has CDR1 MNHEY and CDR2 SVGAGI. V was clipped by 3 bases and J by 5 bases, with 17 bases between them. CDR3 size: 15 residues. The CDR3 here is CASSYSRSTGHEQYF. In nucleotides, the CDR3 is TGTGCCAGCAGTTATAGTCGGTCAACGGGGCACGAGCAGTACTTC.

The CDR3 is CASSQARGLGETQYF. The DNA of the CDR3 is TGTGCCAGCAGCCAAGCGCGGGGTCTGGGAGAGACCCAGTACTTC. V is TRBV14 and J is TRBJ2-5; D might be TRBD2 (6 bases). This CDR3 has 15 residues. Trimming removed 1 base from V and 4 bases from J, with 13 bases in between. In germline, CDR1 is SGHDN, CDR2 FVKESK. The whole variable domain, filled in from reference TRBV14 and TRBJ2-5, reads EAGVTQFPSHSVIEKGQTVTLRCDPISGHDNLYWYRRVMGKEIKFLLHFVKESKQDESGMPNNRFLAERTGGTYSTLKVQPAELEDSGVYFCASSQARGLGETQYFGPGTRLLVL.